This TCR beta chain was identified in a study of cytomegalovirus exposure and HLA in healthy donors. Study results and limitations: An analysis was carried out later, and it reportedly showed fewer N-insertions in an Asian-associated ancestry cluster than the approximately 700-donor mean.

It was with 60 Vbeta and 13 Jbeta primers that the PCR ran. Sequencing used immunoSEQ multiplex PCR; TCRdb keeps in-frame clones, though not all of them. The sample includes approximately 130,000 clones, 82% seen only once; the top ten take 1.5%. As to this clone: Its target is not known.

The V and J ends lost 3 bases and 8 bases respectively, with 12 bases between them. The germline CDR1 and CDR2 sequences are SGHRS and YFSETQ. CDR3 length: 13 residues. This rearrangement joins TRBV5-1 to TRBJ2-1; tentatively, D is TRBD1 (6 bases). This TCR was sampled from a young woman in good health and CMV-seronegative. Material for sequencing was PBMCs. The CDR3 here is CASSSGQKDEQFF. The CDR3, as DNA: TGCGCCAGCAGCTCCGGACAGAAGGATGAGCAGTTCTTC.